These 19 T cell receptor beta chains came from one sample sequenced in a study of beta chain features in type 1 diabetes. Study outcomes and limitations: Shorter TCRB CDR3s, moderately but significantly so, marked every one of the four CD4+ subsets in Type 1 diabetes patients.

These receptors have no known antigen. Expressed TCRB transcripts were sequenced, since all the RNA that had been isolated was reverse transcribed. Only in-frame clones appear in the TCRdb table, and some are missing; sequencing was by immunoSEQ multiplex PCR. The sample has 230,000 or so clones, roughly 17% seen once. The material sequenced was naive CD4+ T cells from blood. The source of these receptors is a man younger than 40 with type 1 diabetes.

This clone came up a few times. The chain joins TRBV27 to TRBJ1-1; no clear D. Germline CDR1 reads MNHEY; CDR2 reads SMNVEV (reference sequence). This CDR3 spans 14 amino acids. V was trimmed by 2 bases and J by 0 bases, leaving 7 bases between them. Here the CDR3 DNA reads TGTGCCAGCAGTTTAATCAGTCTGAACACTGAAGCTTTCTTT. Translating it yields CASSLISLNTEAFF.

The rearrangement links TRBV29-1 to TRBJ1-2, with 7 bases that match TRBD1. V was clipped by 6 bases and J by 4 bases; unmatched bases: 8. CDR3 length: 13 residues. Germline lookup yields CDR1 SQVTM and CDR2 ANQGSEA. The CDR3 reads CSVGRTGGYGYTF. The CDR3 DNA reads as TGCAGCGTCGGCCGGACAGGCGGCTATGGCTACACCTTC.

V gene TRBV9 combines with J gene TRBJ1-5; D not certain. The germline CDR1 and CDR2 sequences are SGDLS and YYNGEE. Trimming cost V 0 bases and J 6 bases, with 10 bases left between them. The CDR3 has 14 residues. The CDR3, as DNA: TGTGCCAGCAGCGTAGCTGGGCTGGGTCAGCCCCAGCATTTT. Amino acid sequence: CASSVAGLGQPQHF. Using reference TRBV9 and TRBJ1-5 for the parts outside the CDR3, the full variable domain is DSGVTQTPKHLITATGQRVTLRCSPRSGDLSVYWYQQSLDQGLQFLIQYYNGEERAKGNILERFSAQQFPDLHSELNLSSLELGDSALYFCASSVAGLGQPQHFGDGTRLSIL.

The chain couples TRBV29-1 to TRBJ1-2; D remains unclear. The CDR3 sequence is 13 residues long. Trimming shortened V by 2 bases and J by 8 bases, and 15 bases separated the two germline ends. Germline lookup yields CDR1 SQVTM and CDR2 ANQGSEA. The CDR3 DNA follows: TGCAGCGTTGAAAGGCCACAGCTGAGCGGCTACACCTTC. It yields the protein CSVERPQLSGYTF.

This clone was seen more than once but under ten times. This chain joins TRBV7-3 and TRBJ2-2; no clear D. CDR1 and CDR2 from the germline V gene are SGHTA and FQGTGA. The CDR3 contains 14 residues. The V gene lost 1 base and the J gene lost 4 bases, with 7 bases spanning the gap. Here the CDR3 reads CASSLITGTGELFF. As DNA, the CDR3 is TGTGCCAGCAGCTTAATCACGGGCACCGGGGAGCTGTTTTTT.

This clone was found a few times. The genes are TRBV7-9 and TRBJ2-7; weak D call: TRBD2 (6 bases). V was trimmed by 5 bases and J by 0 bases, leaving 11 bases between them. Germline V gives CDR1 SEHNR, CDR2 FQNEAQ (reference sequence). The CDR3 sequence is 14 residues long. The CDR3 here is CASSRERSSYEQYF. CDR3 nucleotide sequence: TGTGCCAGCAGCCGGGAGCGGAGCTCCTACGAGCAGTACTTC.

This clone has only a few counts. CDR3 protein: CASSQVQTLNTEAFF. The CDR3 DNA follows: TGCGCCAGCAGCCAAGTGCAAACCTTGAACACTGAAGCTTTCTTT. The V call is TRBV4-1, the J call TRBJ1-1, with unresolved D. The CDR3 extends over 15 amino acids. V lost 1 base and J 0 bases, leaving 9 bases between the germline ends. In germline, CDR1 is MGHRA, CDR2 YSYEKL.

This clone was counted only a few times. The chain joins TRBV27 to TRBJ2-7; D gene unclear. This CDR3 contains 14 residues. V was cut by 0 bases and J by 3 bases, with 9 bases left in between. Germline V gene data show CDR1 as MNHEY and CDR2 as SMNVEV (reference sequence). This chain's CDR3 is CASSLSGAYYEQYF. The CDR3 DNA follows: TGTGCCAGCAGTTTATCCGGAGCCTACTACGAGCAGTACTTC.

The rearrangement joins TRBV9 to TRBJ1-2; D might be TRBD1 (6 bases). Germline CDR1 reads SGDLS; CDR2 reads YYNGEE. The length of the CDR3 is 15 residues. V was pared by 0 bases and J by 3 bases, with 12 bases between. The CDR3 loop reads CASSVDSRGDYGYTF. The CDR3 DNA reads TGTGCCAGCAGCGTAGATAGCAGGGGAGACTATGGCTACACCTTC.

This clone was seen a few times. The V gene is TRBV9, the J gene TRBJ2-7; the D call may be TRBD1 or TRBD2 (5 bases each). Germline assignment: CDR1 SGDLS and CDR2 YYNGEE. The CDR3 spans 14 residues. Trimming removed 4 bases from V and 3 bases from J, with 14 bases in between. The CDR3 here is CASSPRGGGYEQYF. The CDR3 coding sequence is TGTGCCAGCAGCCCCCGGGGCGGCGGCTACGAGCAGTACTTC.

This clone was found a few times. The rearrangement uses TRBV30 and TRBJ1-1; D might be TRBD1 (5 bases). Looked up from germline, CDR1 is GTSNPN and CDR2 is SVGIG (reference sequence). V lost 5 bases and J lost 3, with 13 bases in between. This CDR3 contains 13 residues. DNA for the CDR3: TGTGCCTGGGGTTGGGGCAGAGACACTGAAGCTTTCTTT. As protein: CAWGWGRDTEAFF.

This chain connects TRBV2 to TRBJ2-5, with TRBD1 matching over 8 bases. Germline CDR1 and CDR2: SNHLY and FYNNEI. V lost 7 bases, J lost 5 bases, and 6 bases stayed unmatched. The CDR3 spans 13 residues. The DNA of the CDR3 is TGTGCCAGCAATCGACAGGGGCGCGAGACCCAGTACTTC. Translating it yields CASNRQGRETQYF.

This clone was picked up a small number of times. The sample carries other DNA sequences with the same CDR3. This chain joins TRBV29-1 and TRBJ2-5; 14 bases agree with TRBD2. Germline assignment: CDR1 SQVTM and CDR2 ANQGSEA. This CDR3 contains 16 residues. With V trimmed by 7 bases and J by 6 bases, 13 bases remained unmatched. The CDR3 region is CSAAGQTSGRVQTQYF. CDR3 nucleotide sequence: TGCAGCGCGGCAGGTCAGACTAGCGGGAGGGTTCAGACCCAGTACTTC.

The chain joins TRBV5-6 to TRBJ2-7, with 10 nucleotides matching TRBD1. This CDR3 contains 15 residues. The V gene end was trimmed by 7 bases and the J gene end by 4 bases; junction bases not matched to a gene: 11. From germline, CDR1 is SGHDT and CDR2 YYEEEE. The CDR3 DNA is TGTGCCAGCGGATCGCCGGGACAGGGGCGGTACGAGCAGTACTTC. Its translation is CASGSPGQGRYEQYF. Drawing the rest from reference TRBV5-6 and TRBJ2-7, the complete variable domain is DAGVTQSPTHLIKTRGQQVTLRCSPKSGHDTVSWYQQALGQGPQFIFQYYEEEERQRGNFPDRFSGHQFPNYSSELNVNALLLGDSALYLCASGSPGQGRYEQYFGPGTRLTVT.

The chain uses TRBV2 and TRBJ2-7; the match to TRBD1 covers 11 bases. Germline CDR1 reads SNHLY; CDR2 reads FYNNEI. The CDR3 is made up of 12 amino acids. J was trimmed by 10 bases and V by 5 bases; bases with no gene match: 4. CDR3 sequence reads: CASSKDRGLQYF. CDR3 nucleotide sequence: TGTGCCAGCAGTAAGGACAGGGGGCTACAGTACTTC.

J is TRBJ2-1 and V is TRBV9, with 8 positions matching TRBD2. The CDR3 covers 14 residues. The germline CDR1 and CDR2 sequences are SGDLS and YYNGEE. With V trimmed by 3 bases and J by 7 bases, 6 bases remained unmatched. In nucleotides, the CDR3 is TGTGCCAGCAGCGGGACTAGCCTGAGGAATGAGCAGTTCTTC. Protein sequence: CASSGTSLRNEQFF.

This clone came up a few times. The CDR3 reads CASSQARSTDTQYF. The CDR3 nucleotides read TGTGCCAGCAGCCAAGCGAGGAGCACAGATACGCAGTATTTT. The chain combines TRBV2 with TRBJ2-3; D remains unclear. This CDR3 has 14 residues. Trimming left V 6 bases short and J 0 bases short, with 10 bases between. Germline values: CDR1 SNHLY, CDR2 FYNNEI.

This CDR3 reads CAWIRTALDTEAFF. CDR3 coding DNA: TGTGCCTGGATTCGGACAGCCTTGGACACTGAAGCTTTCTTT. The rearrangement joins TRBV30 to TRBJ1-1; maybe TRBD1 (6 bases). CDR3 length: 14 residues. Germline values: CDR1 GTSNPN, CDR2 SVGIG (reference sequence). The ends were cut back, 4 bases at V and 3 bases at J, with 15 bases in the middle.

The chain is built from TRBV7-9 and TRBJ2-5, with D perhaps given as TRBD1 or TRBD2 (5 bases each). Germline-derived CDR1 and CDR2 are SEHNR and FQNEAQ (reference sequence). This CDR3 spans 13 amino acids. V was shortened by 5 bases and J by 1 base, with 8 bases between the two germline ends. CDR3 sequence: CASSRDVQETQYF. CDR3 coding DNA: TGTGCCAGCAGCCGGGACGTCCAAGAGACCCAGTACTTC. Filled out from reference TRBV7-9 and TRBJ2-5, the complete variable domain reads DTGVSQNPRHKITKRGQNVTFRCDPISEHNRLYWYRQTLGQGPEFLTYFQNEAQLEKSRLLSDRFSAERPKGSFSTLEIQRTEQGDSAMYLCASSRDVQETQYFGPGTRLLVL.